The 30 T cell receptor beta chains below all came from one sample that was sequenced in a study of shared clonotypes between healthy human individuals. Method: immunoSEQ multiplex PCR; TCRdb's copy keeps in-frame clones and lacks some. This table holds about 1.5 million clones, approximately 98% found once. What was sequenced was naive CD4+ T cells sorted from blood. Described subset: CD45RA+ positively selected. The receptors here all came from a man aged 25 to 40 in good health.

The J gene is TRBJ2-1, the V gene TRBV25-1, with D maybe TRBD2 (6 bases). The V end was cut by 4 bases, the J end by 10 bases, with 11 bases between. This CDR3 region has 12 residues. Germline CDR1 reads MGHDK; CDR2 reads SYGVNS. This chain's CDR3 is CASSAGLLEQFF. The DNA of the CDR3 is TGTGCCAGCAGTGCGGGACTTTTGGAGCAGTTCTTC.

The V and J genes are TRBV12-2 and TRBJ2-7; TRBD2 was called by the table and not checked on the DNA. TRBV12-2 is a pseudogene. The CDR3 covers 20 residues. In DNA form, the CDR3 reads TGTGCAAGTCGCTTCCCGGGACCTAGAAGCGGGAGGGCCGATGACTACGAGCAGTACTTC. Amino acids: CASRFPGPRSGRADDYEQYF.

The CDR3 spells CASSPAGENNEQFF. In DNA form, the CDR3 reads TGTGCCAGCTCCCCTGCCGGGGAAAACAATGAGCAGTTCTTC. This chain uses TRBV18 with TRBJ2-1, with TRBD2 as a possible D gene (5 bases). V was trimmed by 6 bases and J by 5 bases, leaving 14 bases between them. This CDR3 comprises 14 residues. Germline CDR1 reads KGHSH; CDR2 reads LQKENI.

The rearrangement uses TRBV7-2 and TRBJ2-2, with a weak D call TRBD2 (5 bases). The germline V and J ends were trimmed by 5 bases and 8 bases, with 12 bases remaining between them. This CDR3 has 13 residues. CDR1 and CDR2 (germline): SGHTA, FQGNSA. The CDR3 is CASSLRRRGELFF. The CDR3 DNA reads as TGTGCCAGCAGCCTAAGACGGAGGGGGGAGCTGTTTTTT.

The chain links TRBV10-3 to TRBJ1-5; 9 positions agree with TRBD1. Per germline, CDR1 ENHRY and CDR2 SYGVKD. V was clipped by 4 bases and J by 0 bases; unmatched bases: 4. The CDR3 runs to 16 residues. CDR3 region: CAISAGTGNSNQPQHF. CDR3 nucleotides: TGTGCCATCAGTGCGGGGACAGGGAATAGCAATCAGCCCCAGCATTTT.

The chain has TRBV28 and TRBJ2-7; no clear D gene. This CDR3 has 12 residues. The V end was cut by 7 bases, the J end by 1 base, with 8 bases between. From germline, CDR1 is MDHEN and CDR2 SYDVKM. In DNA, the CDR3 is TGTGCCAGCATCTCCGGTTCCTACGAGCAGTACTTC. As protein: CASISGSYEQYF.

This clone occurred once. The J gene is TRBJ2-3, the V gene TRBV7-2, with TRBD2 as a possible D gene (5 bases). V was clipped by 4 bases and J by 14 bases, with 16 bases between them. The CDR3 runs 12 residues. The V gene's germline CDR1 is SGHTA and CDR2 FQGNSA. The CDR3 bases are TGTGCCAGCAGCTATCTAGCCGGTCGTGTGTATTTT. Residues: CASSYLAGRVYF.

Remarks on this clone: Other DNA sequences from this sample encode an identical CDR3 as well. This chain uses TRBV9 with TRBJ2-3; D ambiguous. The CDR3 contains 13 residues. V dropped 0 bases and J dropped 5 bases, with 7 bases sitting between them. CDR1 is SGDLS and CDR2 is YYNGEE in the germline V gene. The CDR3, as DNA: TGTGCCAGCAGCGTAGCTCTTGGAGATACGCAGTATTTT. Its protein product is CASSVALGDTQYF. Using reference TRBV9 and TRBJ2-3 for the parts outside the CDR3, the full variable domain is DSGVTQTPKHLITATGQRVTLRCSPRSGDLSVYWYQQSLDQGLQFLIQYYNGEERAKGNILERFSAQQFPDLHSELNLSSLELGDSALYFCASSVALGDTQYFGPGTRLTVL.

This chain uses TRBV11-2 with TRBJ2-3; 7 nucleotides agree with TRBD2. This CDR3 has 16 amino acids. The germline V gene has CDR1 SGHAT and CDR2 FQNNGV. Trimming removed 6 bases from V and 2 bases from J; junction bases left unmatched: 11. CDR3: CASRRPPSGNTDTQYF. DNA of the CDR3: TGTGCCAGCAGACGGCCCCCAAGCGGGAACACAGATACGCAGTATTTT.

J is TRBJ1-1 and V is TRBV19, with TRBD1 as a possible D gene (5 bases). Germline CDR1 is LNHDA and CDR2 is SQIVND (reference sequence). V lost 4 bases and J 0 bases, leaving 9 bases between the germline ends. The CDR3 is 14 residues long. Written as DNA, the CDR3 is TGTGCCAGTAGTAAGGGGACCGTGAACACTGAAGCTTTCTTT. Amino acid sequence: CASSKGTVNTEAFF. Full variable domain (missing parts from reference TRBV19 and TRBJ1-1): DGGITQSPKYLFRKEGQNVTLSCEQNLNHDAMYWYRQDPGQGLRLIYYSQIVNDFQKGDIAEGYSVSREKKESFPLTVTSAQKNPTAFYLCASSKGTVNTEAFFGQGTRLTVV.

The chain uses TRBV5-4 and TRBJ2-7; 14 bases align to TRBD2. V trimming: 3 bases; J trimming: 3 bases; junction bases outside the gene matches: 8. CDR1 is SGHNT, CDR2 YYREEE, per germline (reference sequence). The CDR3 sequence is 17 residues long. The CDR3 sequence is CASSSGTSGRRDYEQYF. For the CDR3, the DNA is TGTGCCAGCAGCTCCGGGACTAGCGGGAGAAGAGACTACGAGCAGTACTTC.

The CDR3 protein is CASSIAPGGREAFF. CDR3 sequence (DNA): TGTGCCAGTAGTATAGCACCAGGGGGTCGTGAAGCTTTCTTT. V gene TRBV19 combines with J gene TRBJ1-1; 7 bases match TRBD1. Germline loops: CDR1 LNHDA, CDR2 SQIVND (reference sequence). This CDR3 comprises 14 residues. The ends lost 1 base at V and 7 bases at J; junction bases unmatched: 6. The whole variable domain, remainder taken from reference TRBV19 and TRBJ1-1, is DGGITQSPKYLFRKEGQNVTLSCEQNLNHDAMYWYRQDPGQGLRLIYYSQIVNDFQKGDIAEGYSVSREKKESFPLTVTSAQKNPTAFYLCASSIAPGGREAFFGQGTRLTVV.

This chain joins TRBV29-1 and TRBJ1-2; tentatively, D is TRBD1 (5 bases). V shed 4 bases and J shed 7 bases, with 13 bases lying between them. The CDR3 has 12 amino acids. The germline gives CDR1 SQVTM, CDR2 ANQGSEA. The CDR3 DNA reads TGCAGCGTTGGTGGGGGGGTCGTTGGCTACACCTTC. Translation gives CSVGGGVVGYTF.

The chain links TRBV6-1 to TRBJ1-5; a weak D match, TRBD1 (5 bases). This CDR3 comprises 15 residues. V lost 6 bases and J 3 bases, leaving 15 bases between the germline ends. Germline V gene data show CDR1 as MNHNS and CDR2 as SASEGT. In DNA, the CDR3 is TGTGCCAGCAGCGGAGGGACCCCCGTCAATCAGCCCCAGCATTTT. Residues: CASSGGTPVNQPQHF.

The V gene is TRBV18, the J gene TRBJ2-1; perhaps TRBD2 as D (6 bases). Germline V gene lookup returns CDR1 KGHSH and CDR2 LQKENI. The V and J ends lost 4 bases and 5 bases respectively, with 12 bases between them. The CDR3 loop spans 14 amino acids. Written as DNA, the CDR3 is TGTGCCAGCTCACGCCGGGACTCTAACAATGAGCAGTTCTTC. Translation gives CASSRRDSNNEQFF.

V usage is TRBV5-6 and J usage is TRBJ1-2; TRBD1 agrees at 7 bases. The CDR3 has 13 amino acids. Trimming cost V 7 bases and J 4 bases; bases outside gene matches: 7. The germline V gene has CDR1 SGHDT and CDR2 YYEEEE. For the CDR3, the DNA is TGTGCCAGCTCTGTCGCAGGGGGCTATGGCTACACCTTC. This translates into CASSVAGGYGYTF.

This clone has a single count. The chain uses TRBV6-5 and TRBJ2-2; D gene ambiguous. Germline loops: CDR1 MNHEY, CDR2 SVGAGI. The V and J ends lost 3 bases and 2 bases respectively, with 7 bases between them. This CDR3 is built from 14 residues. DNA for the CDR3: TGTGCCAGCAGTTATGGGCCCAACACCGGGGAGCTGTTTTTT. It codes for CASSYGPNTGELFF.

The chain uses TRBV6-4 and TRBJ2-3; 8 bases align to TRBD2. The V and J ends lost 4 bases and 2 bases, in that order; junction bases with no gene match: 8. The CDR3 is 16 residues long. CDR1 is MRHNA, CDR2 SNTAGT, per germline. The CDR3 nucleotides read TGTGCCAGCAGTGCTCTAGCGGGTGGGGACACAGATACGCAGTATTTT. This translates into CASSALAGGDTDTQYF.

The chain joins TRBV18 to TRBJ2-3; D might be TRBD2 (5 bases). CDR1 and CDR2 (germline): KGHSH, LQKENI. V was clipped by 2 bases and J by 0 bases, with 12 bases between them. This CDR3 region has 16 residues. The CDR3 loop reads CASSPTIQRSTDTQYF. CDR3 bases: TGTGCCAGCTCACCAACGATTCAGCGGAGCACAGATACGCAGTATTTT.

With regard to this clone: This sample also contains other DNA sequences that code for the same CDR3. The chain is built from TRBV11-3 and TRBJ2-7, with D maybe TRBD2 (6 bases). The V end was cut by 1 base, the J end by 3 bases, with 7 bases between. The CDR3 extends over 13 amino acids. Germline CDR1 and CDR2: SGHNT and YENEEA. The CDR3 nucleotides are TGTGCCAGCAGCTTAGGTAGCGGCTACGAGCAGTACTTC. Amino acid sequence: CASSLGSGYEQYF.

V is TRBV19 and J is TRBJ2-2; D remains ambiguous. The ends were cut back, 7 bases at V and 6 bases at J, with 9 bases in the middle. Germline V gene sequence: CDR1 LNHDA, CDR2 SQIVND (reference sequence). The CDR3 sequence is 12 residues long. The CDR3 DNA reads TGTGCCAGTACCGCGATCGCCGGGGAGCTGTTTTTT. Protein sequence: CASTAIAGELFF. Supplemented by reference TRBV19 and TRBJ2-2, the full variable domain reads DGGITQSPKYLFRKEGQNVTLSCEQNLNHDAMYWYRQDPGQGLRLIYYSQIVNDFQKGDIAEGYSVSREKKESFPLTVTSAQKNPTAFYLCASTAIAGELFFGEGSRLTVL.

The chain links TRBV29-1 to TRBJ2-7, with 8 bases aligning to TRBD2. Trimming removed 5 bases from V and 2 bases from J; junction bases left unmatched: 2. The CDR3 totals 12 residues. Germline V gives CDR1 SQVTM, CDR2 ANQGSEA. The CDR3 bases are TGCAGCGTTAGCGGGAGCGCCTACGAGCAGTACTTC. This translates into CSVSGSAYEQYF.

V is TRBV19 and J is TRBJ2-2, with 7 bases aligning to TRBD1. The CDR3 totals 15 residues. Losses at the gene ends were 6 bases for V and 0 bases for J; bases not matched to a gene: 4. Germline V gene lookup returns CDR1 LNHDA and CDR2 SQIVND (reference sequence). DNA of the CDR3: TGTGCCAGTAGGATACAGGGGCCGAACACCGGGGAGCTGTTTTTT. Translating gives CASRIQGPNTGELFF.

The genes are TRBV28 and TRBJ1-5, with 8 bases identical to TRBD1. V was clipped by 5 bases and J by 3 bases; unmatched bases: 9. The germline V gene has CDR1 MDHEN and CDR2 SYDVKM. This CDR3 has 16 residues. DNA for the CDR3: TGTGCCAGCAGTAAACTACAGGGGGGTGCCAATCAGCCCCAGCATTTT. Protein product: CASSKLQGGANQPQHF.

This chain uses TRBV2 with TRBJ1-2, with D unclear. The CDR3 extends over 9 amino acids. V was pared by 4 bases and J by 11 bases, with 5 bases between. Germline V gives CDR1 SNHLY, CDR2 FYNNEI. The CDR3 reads CASSVRYTF. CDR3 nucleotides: TGTGCCAGCAGTGTCAGGTACACCTTC.

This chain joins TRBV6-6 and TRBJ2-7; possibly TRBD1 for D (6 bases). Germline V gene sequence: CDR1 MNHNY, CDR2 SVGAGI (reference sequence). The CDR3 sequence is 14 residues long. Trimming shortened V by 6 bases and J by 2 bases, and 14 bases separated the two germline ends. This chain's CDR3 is CASRWTAGTYEQYF. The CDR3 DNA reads TGTGCCAGCAGGTGGACAGCCGGCACCTACGAGCAGTACTTC.

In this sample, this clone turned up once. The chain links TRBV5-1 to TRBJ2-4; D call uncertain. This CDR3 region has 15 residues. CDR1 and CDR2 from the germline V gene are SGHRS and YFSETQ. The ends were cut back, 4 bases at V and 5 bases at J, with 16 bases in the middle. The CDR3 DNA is TGCGCCAGCAGCGTACCCCTGGGTGGGGAAAACATTCAGTACTTC. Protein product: CASSVPLGGENIQYF.

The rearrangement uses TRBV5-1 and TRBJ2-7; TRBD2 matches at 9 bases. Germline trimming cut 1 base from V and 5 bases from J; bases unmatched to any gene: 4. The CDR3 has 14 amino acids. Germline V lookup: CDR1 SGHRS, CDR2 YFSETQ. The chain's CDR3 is CASSLTASGNEQYF. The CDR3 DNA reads TGCGCCAGCAGCTTGACCGCTAGCGGGAACGAGCAGTACTTC.

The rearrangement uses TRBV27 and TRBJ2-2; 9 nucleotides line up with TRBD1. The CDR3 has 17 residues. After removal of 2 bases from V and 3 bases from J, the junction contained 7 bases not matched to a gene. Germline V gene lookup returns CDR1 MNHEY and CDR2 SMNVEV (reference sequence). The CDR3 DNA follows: TGTGCCAGCAGTTTAGCGCGGGACAGGGCCGACACCGGGGAGCTGTTTTTT. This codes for CASSLARDRADTGELFF.

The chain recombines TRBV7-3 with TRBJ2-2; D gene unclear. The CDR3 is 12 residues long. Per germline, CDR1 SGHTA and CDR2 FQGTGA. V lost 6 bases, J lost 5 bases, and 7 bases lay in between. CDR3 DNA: TGTGCCAGCAGTCAAATTACCGGGGAGCTGTTTTTT. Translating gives CASSQITGELFF.